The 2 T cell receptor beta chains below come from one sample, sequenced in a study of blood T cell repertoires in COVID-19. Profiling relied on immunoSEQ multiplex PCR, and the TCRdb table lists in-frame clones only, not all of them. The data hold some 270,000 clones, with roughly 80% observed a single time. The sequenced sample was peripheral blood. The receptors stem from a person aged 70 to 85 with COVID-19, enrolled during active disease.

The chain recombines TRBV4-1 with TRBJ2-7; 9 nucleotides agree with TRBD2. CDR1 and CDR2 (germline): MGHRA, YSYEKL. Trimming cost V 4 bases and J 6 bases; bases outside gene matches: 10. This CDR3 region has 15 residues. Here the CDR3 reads CASSPAGRGGSEQYF. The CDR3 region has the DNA TGCGCCAGCAGCCCTGCGGGGCGGGGGGGCTCCGAGCAGTACTTC.

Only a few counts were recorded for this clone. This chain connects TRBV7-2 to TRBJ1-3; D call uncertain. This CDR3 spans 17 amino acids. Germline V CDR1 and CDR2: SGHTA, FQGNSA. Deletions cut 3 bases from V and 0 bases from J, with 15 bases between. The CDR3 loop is CASSFVGRTFSGNTIYF. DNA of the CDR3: TGTGCCAGCAGCTTTGTTGGTCGGACTTTCTCTGGAAACACCATATATTTT.